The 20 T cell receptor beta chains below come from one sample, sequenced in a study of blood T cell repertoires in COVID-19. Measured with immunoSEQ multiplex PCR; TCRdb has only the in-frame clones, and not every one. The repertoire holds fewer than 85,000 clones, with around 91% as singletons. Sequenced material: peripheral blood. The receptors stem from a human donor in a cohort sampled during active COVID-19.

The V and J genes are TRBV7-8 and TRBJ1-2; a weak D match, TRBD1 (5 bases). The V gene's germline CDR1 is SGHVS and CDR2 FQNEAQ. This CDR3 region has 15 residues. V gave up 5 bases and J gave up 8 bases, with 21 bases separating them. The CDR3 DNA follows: TGTGCCAGCAGCACCGCCTTCTCAGTCGGGGGGGGCTACACCTTC. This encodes CASSTAFSVGGGYTF.

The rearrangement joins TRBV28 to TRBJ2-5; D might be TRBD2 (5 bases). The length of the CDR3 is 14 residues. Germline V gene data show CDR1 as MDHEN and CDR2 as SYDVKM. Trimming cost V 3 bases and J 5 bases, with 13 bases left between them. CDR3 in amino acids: CASSFGGSEETQYF. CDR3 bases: TGTGCCAGCAGTTTTGGTGGTAGCGAGGAGACCCAGTACTTC.

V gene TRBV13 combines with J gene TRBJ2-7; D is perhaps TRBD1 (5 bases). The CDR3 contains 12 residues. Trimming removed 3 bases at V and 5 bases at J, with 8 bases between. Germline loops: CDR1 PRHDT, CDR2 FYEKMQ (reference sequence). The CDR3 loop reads CASSFVRDEQYF. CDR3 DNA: TGTGCCAGCAGCTTTGTCAGGGACGAGCAGTACTTC.

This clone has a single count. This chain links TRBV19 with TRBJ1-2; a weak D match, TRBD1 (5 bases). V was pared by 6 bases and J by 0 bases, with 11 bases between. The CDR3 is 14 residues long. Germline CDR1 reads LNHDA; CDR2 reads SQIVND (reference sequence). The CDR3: CASSATTANYGYTF. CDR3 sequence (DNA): TGTGCCAGTAGCGCTACGACAGCTAACTATGGCTACACCTTC. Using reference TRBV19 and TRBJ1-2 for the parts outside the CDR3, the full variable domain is DGGITQSPKYLFRKEGQNVTLSCEQNLNHDAMYWYRQDPGQGLRLIYYSQIVNDFQKGDIAEGYSVSREKKESFPLTVTSAQKNPTAFYLCASSATTANYGYTFGSGTRLTVV.

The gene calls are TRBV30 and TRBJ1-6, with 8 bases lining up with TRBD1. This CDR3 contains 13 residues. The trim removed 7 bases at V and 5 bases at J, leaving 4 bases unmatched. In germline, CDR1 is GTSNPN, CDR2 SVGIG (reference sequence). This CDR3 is CASDRANNSPLHF. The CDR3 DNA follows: TGTGCCTCGGACAGGGCAAATAATTCACCCCTCCACTTT.

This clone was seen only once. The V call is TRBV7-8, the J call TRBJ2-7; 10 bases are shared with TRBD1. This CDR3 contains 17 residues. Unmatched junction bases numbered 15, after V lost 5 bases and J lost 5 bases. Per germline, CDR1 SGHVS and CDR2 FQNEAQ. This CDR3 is CASSPLRGTGALDEQYF. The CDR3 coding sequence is TGTGCCAGCAGCCCACTGCGCGGGACAGGGGCTCTCGACGAGCAGTACTTC.

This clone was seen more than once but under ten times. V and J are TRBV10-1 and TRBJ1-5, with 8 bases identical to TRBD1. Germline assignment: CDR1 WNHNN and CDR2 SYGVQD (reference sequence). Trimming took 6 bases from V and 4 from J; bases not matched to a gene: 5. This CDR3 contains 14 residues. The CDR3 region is CASRDRVANQPQHF. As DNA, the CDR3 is TGCGCCAGCAGGGACAGGGTGGCAAATCAGCCCCAGCATTTT.

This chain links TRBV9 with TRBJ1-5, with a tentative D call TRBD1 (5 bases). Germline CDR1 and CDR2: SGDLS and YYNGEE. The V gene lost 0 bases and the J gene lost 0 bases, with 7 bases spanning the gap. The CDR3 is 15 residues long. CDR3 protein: CASSVGGLSNQPQHF. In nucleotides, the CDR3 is TGTGCCAGCAGCGTAGGGGGACTTAGCAATCAGCCCCAGCATTTT.

The CDR3 here is CASSLARGFTEAFF. CDR3 bases: TGCGCCAGCAGCCTGGCCAGGGGGTTCACTGAAGCTTTCTTT. The chain couples TRBV5-1 to TRBJ1-1; 7 nucleotides agree with TRBD1. V lost 4 bases to trimming and J lost 4 bases; unmatched junction nucleotides: 7. CDR1 and CDR2 from the germline V gene are SGHRS and YFSETQ. This CDR3 contains 14 residues.

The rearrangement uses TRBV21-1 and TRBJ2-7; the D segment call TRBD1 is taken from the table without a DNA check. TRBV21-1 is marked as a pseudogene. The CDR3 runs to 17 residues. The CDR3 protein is CARGHHRWGPYLYEQYF. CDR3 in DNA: TGTGCCAGGGGCCACCATCGTTGGGGGCCCTATCTCTACGAGCAGTACTTC.

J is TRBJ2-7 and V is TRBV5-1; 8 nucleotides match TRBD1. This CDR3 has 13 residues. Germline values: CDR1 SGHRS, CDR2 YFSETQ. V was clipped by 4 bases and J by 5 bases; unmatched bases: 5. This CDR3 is CASSPDRGDEQYF. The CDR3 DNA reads TGCGCCAGCAGCCCTGACAGGGGCGACGAGCAGTACTTC.

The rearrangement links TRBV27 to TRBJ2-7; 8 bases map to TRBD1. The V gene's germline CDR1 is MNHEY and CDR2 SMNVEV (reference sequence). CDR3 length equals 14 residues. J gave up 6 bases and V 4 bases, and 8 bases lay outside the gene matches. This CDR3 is CASSSSRGRSEQYF. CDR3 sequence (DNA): TGTGCCAGCAGTTCATCCAGGGGGCGTTCCGAGCAGTACTTC.

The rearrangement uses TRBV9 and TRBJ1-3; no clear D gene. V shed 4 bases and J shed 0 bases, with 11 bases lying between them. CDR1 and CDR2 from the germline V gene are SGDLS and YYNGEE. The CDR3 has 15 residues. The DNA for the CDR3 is TGTGCCAGCAGCATAACAAGTATCTCTGGAAACACCATATATTTT. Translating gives CASSITSISGNTIYF.

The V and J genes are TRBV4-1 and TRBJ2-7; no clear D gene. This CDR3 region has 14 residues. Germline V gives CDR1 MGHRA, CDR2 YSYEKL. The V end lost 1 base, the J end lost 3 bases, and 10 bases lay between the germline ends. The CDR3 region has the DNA TGCGCCAGCAGCCAAGGAGATTCGGTCTACGAGCAGTACTTC. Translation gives CASSQGDSVYEQYF.

CDR3 region: CASSSIRGGNTIYF. The DNA of the CDR3 is TGTGCCAGCAGCTCGATTCGCGGTGGAAACACCATATATTTT. V usage is TRBV6-2 or TRBV6-3 and J usage is TRBJ1-3; no clear D. Germline V gives CDR1 MNHEY, CDR2 SVGEGT. This CDR3 contains 14 residues. Trimming removed 6 bases at V and 3 bases at J, with 12 bases between.

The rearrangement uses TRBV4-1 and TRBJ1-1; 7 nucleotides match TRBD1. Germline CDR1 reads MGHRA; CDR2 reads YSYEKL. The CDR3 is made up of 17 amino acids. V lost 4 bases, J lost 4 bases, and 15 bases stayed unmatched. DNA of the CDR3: TGCGCCAGCAGCCCCCGGACAGGCGGGGTAAGGAGCACTGAAGCTTTCTTT. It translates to CASSPRTGGVRSTEAFF.

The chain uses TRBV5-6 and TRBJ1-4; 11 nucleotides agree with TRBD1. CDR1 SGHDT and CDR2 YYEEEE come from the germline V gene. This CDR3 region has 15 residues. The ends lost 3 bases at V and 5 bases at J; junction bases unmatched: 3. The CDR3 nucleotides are TGTGCCAGCAGCTCCCGGGACAGGGGGAATGAAAAACTGTTTTTT. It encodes CASSSRDRGNEKLFF.

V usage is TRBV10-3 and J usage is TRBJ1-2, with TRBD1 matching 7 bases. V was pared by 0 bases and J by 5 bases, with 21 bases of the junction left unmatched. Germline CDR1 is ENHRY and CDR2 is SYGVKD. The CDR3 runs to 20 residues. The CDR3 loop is CAISESIGTATPLTGYGYTF. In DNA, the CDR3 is TGTGCCATCAGTGAGTCGATCGGGACAGCTACTCCCCTAACTGGTTATGGCTACACCTTC.

Here the CDR3 reads CASSLDRDSEAFF. The CDR3 nucleotides are TGTGCCAGCAGCTTAGATCGGGACAGTGAAGCTTTCTTT. J is TRBJ1-1 and V is TRBV11-2; 7 bases line up with TRBD1. Germline V gene lookup returns CDR1 SGHAT and CDR2 FQNNGV. V trimming: 0 bases; J trimming: 7 bases; junction bases outside the gene matches: 2. The CDR3 is 13 amino acids.

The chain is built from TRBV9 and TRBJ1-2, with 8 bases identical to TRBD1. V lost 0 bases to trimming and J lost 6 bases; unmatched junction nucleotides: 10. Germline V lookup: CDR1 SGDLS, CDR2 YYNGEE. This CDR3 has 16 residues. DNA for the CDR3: TGTGCCAGCAGCGTAGAGTTGACAGGGGCATTGGATGGCTACACCTTC. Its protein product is CASSVELTGALDGYTF.